The present TCR beta chain was sequenced within a study of metastatic and nonmetastatic thyroid tumors. Study-level background: Repertoire comparisons spanned blood and tumor or nodule tissue from malignant and benign thyroid patients. Study-wide findings and caveats: Reported TCR beta diversity, measured in blood and tumor, was significantly higher for malignant thyroid tumors than for benign nodules.

This CDR3 is 15 amino acids long. Germline CDR1 reads LGHDT; CDR2 reads YNNKEL (reference sequence). V lost 4 bases and J lost 9, with 18 bases in between. Many counts were recorded for this clone. As yet, its antigen is unknown. No treatment of any kind had been given to any patient before thyroid surgery. Original methodology: The study took CDR3 differences across clinicopathological groups and made a distant-metastasis classifier for papillary thyroid cancer from them. TCRdb reprocessed the PCR reads using MiXCR. The V and J calls shown here were made by TCRdb, not taken from the authors' results. The sample gives under 95,000 clones, approximately 12% of which show up once; approximately 10% is in the top ten.

The V and J genes are TRBV3-1 and TRBJ2-2; D may be TRBD2 (5 bases). The sequence was obtained from a female donor with papillary thyroid cancer or a benign thyroid nodule (not recorded which). Some clones in this sample may be carry-over from other donors' samples. What was sequenced was blood. The CDR3 coding sequence is TGTGCCAGCAGCCCTCCTGCCGCGCCGGGGAGGGAGCTGTTTTTT. This sequence encodes CASSPPAAPGRELFF.